This T cell receptor beta chain appears in the sequencing data of a study of spatial heterogeneity in lung cancer. This clonotype was detected many times. The CDR3 runs to 15 residues. Germline CDR1 and CDR2: MNHEY and SVGEGT. V lost 4 bases and J 1 base, leaving 13 bases between the germline ends. Documented time point: blood at routine non-recurrence follow-up after resection. The sequenced material consisted of unsorted whole RNA from tumor, nontumor lung or frozen PBMC. One entry per CDR3 protein, called by TCRdb with MiXCR from the 5' RACE reads. This repertoire shows approximately 27,000 distinct CDR3 sequences, around 5.9% found once; its top ten account for more than 20%.

The sequencing here drew on PBMCs, taken at follow-up. The receptor comes from a male donor with early-stage non-small cell lung cancer. The chain couples TRBV6-2 or TRBV6-3 to TRBJ1-1, with no clear D. CDR3 in amino acids: CASSSNLRENTEAFF. The CDR3 DNA follows: TGTGCCAGCAGTTCGAACCTCCGGGAGAACACTGAAGCTTTCTTT.